This TCR beta chain was captured in a study of CD8 T cells in Susac syndrome. Study overall: Among the sequenced Susac syndrome patients, roughly 6 had active disease while 8 or 9 were in remission. Study-wide findings and caveats: There was no clonal expansion in the CD4+ T cell repertoires of Susac syndrome. Regarding the TCR sequencing and HLA analysis, the study admitted that a relatively small number of individuals were involved.

Comments on this clonotype: Antigen specificity is unknown.

An amount of RNA that ranged from roughly 0.45 to 1 ug was reverse transcribed with random hexamers. TCRdb passed the immunoSEQ multiplex PCR reads through MiXCR, listing each CDR3 protein once. The sample consists of 150,000 to 180,000 distinct CDR3 sequences, about 95% of them appearing once. The sequence was collected from a human donor with Susac syndrome. Sample: CD4+ T cells from PBMCs.

The CDR3 sequence: CASSLPGDEQFF. Here the CDR3 DNA reads TGCGCCAGCAGCTTGCCGGGCGATGAGCAGTTCTTC. The chain recombines TRBV5-1 with TRBJ2-1; D is unclear. Looked up from germline, CDR1 is SGHRS and CDR2 is YFSETQ. CDR3 size: 12 residues. Deletions cut 1 base from V and 8 bases from J, with 7 bases between. The complete variable domain, with remaining parts taken from reference TRBV5-1 and TRBJ2-1, reads KAGVTQTPRYLIKTRGQQVTLSCSPISGHRSVSWYQQTPGQGLQFLFEYFSETQRNKGNFPGRFSGRQFSNSRSEMNVSTLELGDSALYLCASSLPGDEQFFGPGTRLTVL.